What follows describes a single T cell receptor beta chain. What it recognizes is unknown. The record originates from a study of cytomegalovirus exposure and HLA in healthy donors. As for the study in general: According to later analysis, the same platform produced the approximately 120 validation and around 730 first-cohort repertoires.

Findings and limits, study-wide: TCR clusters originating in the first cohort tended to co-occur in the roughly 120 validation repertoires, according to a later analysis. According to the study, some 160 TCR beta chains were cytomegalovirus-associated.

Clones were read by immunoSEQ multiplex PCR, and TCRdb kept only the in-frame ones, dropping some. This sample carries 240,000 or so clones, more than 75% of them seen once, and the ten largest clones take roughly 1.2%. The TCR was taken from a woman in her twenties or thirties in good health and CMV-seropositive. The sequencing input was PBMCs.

The CDR3 DNA sequence: TGTGCCAGCAGCTTAGGTCTAGCGGGAGGATCAAGGGGTTACAATGAGCAGTTCTTC. Its protein product is CASSLGLAGGSRGYNEQFF. The rearrangement uses TRBV11-3 and TRBJ2-1, with 11 bases fitting TRBD2. CDR3 size: 19 residues. The germline CDR1 and CDR2 sequences are SGHNT and YENEEA. With 1 base clipped from V and 4 bases from J, the junction kept 12 bases outside the gene matches.